This TCR beta chain was identified during a study of tumor-infiltrating lymphocytes in primary liver carcinoma. Study in general: There were roughly 3.65 to 7.13 million productive TCRbeta reads per sample, a yield similar across tissue types. Study-wide results and limits: A small share of top clones, only about 7-24%, was found in all five tumor regions. Paired tumor-adjacent and tumor-blood samples overlapped less than tumor region pairs did.

This clonotype was found once. Its antigen is not identified. Taking about 19-32 mg of unsorted bulk tissue, the authors co-extracted RNA and DNA. Each tumor specimen held more than 80% viable tumor cells. With 6 bases clipped from V and 7 bases from J, the junction kept 7 bases outside the gene matches. The CDR3 is 13 amino acids. Germline CDR1 MNHNS, CDR2 SASEGT. Total RNA (approximately 500 ng) served as template for TCR beta cDNA synthesis primed by a constant-region primer. Amplification in three nested multiplex PCR rounds with slightly modified ARM-PCR gave rise to TCR beta libraries. The first two PCR rounds, approximately 10 cycles each, used TRBV1-TRBV30 forward primers and a C-beta reverse primer. TCRdb re-called the multiplex PCR reads through MiXCR, storing one row per CDR3 protein. The table records 40,000 to 55,000 distinct CDR3 sequences, just over 70% of them present only once.

The sequence was obtained from a man aged 35 to 55 with primary liver carcinoma and hepatitis B virus infection. V is TRBV6-1 and J is TRBJ2-3, with TRBD2 matching 7 bases. Source material: liver tumor tissue from sampling region 5. Subset specified: tumor region T5, tumor centre. CDR3: CASSLGGLNTQYF. As DNA, the CDR3 is TGTGCCAGCAGCCTCGGGGGGTTAAATACGCAGTATTTT.